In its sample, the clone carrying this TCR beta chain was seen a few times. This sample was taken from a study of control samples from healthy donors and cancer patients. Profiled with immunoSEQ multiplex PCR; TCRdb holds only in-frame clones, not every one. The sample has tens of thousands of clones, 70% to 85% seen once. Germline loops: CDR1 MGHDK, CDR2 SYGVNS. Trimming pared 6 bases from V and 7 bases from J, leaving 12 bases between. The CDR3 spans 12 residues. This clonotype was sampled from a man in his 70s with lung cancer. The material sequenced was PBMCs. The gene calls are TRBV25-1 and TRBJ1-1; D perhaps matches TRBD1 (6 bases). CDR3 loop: CASSPRGGEAFF. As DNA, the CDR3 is TGTGCCAGCAGCCCCAGGGGCGGTGAAGCTTTCTTT.